This T cell receptor (beta chain) was found in a study of T cells in Graves' hyperthyroidism and ophthalmopathy (dated by TCRdb to between 2018 and 2021). General notes on the study: Peripheral blood samples were taken at the time of initial diagnosis, prior to any treatment. To identify TCR V-J signatures that set the groups apart, the researchers used a discovery cohort of 95 to 100 patients, made up of fewer than 50 with Graves' ophthalmopathy and some 60 with stable Graves' hyperthyroidism. Whether ophthalmopathy could be predicted prospectively was tested in an independent validation cohort made up of under 20 hyperthyroidism patients plus 17 patients who later progressed to ophthalmopathy. The roughly 100 discovery patients were divided at random into training and test sets in a 7:3 ratio. The study also compared thyroid tissue and blood T-cell repertoires from several Graves' hyperthyroidism patients. After blood sampling, hyperthyroidism patients were treated with methimazole at a starting dose of 30 mg daily, and ophthalmopathy patients were treated with high-dose intravenous methylprednisolone. The paper reports TCR Vbeta CDR3 sequencing of over 120 peripheral blood samples: 43 ophthalmopathy, approximately 74 hyperthyroidism and around 17 progressor patients.

The TCR beta CDR3 regions were amplified from RNA transcripts. The TCR CDR3 was subjected to a first round of RT-PCR using the HTBI primer set and the Qiagen OneStep RT-PCR kit. A second multiplex PCR round built the libraries, followed by size selection and purification. Libraries were sequenced paired-end with 100 bp reads on an Illumina HiSeq2000. Per the original workflow: Raw data were processed with SOAPnuke, discarding reads with adapters, uncalled bases, mean Phred below 15, or no exact constant-primer or identifier match. High-quality paired reads were merged with COPE v1.2.5, and unique nucleotide sequences were defined as clonotypes. MiTCR v1.1 was used to align clonotypes to the IMGT TRBV, TRBD and TRBJ reference segments. The analysis was restricted to V-J combinations with a frequency above 0.0001, which together covered just over 99% of the repertoires. A TCS score was defined as the ratio of F50 (clonal expansion) to E x V (chaos), with BLOSUM62-based TCRdist applied between CDR3 peptides within each V-J. Welch's t-statistics and random forest reduced around 510 V-J features to roughly 13, which were used in a naive Bayes classifier (R e1071). The Morisita-Horn index was used to measure how similar the thyroid and blood repertoires were. The public reads were reprocessed in TCRdb via fastp at Q25 and MiXCR, keeping in-frame beta chains. Identical CDR3 protein sequences are pooled into one entry, listed with their most common genes and DNA. The V and J calls follow TCRdb's processing rather than the paper's. Here the sample has 600,000 to 800,000 distinct CDR3 sequences; roughly a third occur a single time. Together, the top ten hold less than 40% of the sample.

Study-wide findings and limitations: A 13 V-J signature model separated ophthalmopathy from stable hyperthyroidism, with 87.88% sensitivity and roughly 81% specificity in cross-validation and 80%/75% in testing. Blood samples also contained most of the expanded thyroid clonotypes (frequency above 0.001), which suggests that blood repertoires may reflect thyroid immune responses. Sample size was not statistically predetermined, and blinding of investigators to group allocation was not performed. In validation, the model predicted progression to ophthalmopathy a median of roughly 6.5 months before onset, with over 55% sensitivity and 72.22% specificity.

Stable Graves' hyperthyroidism was defined as the absence of progression to ophthalmopathy over 18 months of follow-up. The hyperthyroidism patients were between 18 and 65 years old and newly diagnosed, with a disease duration of less than 2 months. Patients with uncontrolled infections, other autoimmune diseases, pregnancy or lactation were excluded. Diagnoses were based on clinical symptoms, serum thyroxine and TRAb, thyroid ultrasound and orbital computed tomography. Ficoll-Paque density gradient centrifugation was used to isolate PBMCs from approximately 10 ml of fresh peripheral blood. Total RNA was extracted with Trizol reagent, and quality was checked on an Agilent 2100 Bioanalyzer. Of note for this clonotype: There is no known antigen for this receptor. A read error may produce the germline difference seen at one junction end.

This receptor was obtained from a woman aged 40 to 50 with Graves' hyperthyroidism. The sample comprised blood.

The CDR3 region has the sequence CASSRLAGGRDTGGLFF. The bases read TGTGCCAGCAGTAGACTAGCGGGGGGGCGGGACACCGGGGGGCTGTTTTTT. The sequence links TRBV12-3 or TRBV12-4 to TRBJ2-2; TRBD2 aligns with 14 central bases. The CDR3 runs 17 residues from the cysteine to the phenylalanine. CDR3 DNA is the only sequence kept; it has 51 bases, read in frame from the first base.